Below are 2 T cell receptor beta chains sequenced from a single sample in a study of blood T cell repertoires in COVID-19. TCRdb's copy holds only in-frame clones and misses some; the assay was immunoSEQ multiplex PCR. There are a few hundred thousand clones in the sample; 70% to 90% occur only once, and around 3.6% lies in the top ten. Input material: peripheral blood. The receptors come from a man between 18 and 35 years old with active or convalescent COVID-19.

The chain combines TRBV3-1 (or the pseudogene TRBV3-2) with TRBJ1-2, with D uncertain. The CDR3 runs to 11 residues. Germline CDR1 reads LGHDT; CDR2 reads YNNKEL (reference sequence). V was clipped by 1 base and J by 9 bases, with 6 bases between them. CDR3 DNA: TGTGCCAGCAGCCAAGGACTGAGCTACACCTTC. Translation gives CASSQGLSYTF.

The chain links TRBV7-9 to TRBJ2-1; possibly TRBD1 for D (6 bases). Trimming removed 5 bases at V and 0 bases at J, with 14 bases between. CDR1 SEHNR and CDR2 FQNEAQ come from the germline V gene (reference sequence). The CDR3 loop spans 16 amino acids. CDR3 region: CASSPLDSSSYNEQFF. CDR3 nucleotide sequence: TGTGCCAGCAGCCCCTTGGACAGCAGCTCCTACAATGAGCAGTTCTTC.